This entry lists 17 T cell receptor beta chains sequenced from one sample in a study of blood T cell repertoires in COVID-19. Only in-frame clones appear in the TCRdb table, and some are missing; sequencing was by immunoSEQ multiplex PCR. The data hold more than 250,000 clones, with 70% to 90% observed a single time. The sequencing input was PBMCs or T cells enriched from blood (not recorded which). The receptors were sampled from a man aged 25 to 45 who had recovered from COVID-19.

This clone has just a few counts. This sequence joins TRBV6-5 and TRBJ2-7, with 14 bases that match TRBD2. This CDR3 has 16 amino acids. With V trimmed by 2 bases and J by 4 bases, 4 bases remained unmatched. CDR1 and CDR2 (germline): MNHEY, SVGAGI. The CDR3 DNA reads TGTGCCAGCAGTTACAGGGGACTAGCGGGGGAATACGAGCAGTACTTC. Residues: CASSYRGLAGEYEQYF.

The V call is TRBV27, the J call TRBJ1-2; D may be TRBD1 (6 bases). Trimming shortened V by 5 bases and J by 4 bases, and 23 bases separated the two germline ends. Looked up from germline, CDR1 is MNHEY and CDR2 is SMNVEV (reference sequence). CDR3 size: 17 residues. CDR3 loop: CASSPRPFGQPLYGYTF. CDR3 DNA sequence: TGTGCCAGCAGTCCAAGGCCCTTCGGACAGCCGCTCTATGGCTACACCTTC.

This clone was seen more than once but under ten times. The chain joins TRBV3-1 (or the pseudogene TRBV3-2) to TRBJ1-1; 8 positions agree with TRBD1. CDR1 is LGHDT and CDR2 is YNNKEL in the germline V gene (reference sequence). V shed 1 base and J 4 bases; nucleotides not matched to a gene: 5. This CDR3 is built from 15 residues. CDR3 sequence (DNA): TGTGCCAGCAGCCAAGCGTCGACAGGGGTCACTGAAGCTTTCTTT. Protein: CASSQASTGVTEAFF.

The V and J genes are TRBV2 and TRBJ2-2; no firm D call. V was trimmed by 6 bases and J by 5 bases, leaving 7 bases between them. The CDR3 totals 12 residues. Germline V gene lookup returns CDR1 SNHLY and CDR2 FYNNEI. The CDR3 is CASSPETGELFF. The CDR3 nucleotides read TGTGCCAGCAGCCCCGAGACCGGGGAGCTGTTTTTT. Together with reference TRBV2 and TRBJ2-2, the CDR3 gives the full variable domain: EPEVTQTPSHQVTQMGQEVILRCVPISNHLYFYWYRQILGQKVEFLVSFYNNEISEKSEIFDDQFSVERPDGSNFTLKIRSTKLEDSAMYFCASSPETGELFFGEGSRLTVL.

This clone was seen once. The rearrangement uses TRBV6-5 and TRBJ1-5; D not certain. This CDR3 comprises 13 residues. Germline CDR1 and CDR2: MNHEY and SVGAGI. The V and J ends lost 4 bases and 4 bases respectively, with 8 bases between them. The DNA for the CDR3 is TGTGCCAGCAGTTCTCTTCAGAATCAGCCCCAGCATTTT. Translation: CASSSLQNQPQHF.

In its sample, this clone was seen a few times. In nucleotides, the CDR3 is TGTGCCAGCAGTGACCAAGACAGATACAACTATGGCTACACCTTC. It is translated as CASSDQDRYNYGYTF. The chain carries TRBV6-6 and TRBJ1-2, with a tentative D call TRBD1 (5 bases). CDR1 MNHNY and CDR2 SVGAGI come from the germline V gene (reference sequence). The CDR3 totals 15 residues. Trimming stripped 5 bases from V and 2 bases from J, with 15 bases between.

This clone was seen more than once but under ten times. DNA for the CDR3: TGTGCCAGTAGTATAATAAGCGGGGGTTACAATGAGCAGTTCTTC. This sequence encodes CASSIISGGYNEQFF. The chain uses TRBV19 and TRBJ2-1; 8 bases agree with TRBD2. The CDR3 sequence is 15 residues long. Per the germline V gene, CDR1 is LNHDA and CDR2 is SQIVND (reference sequence). V was pared by 2 bases and J by 4 bases, with 4 bases of the junction left unmatched.

The chain links TRBV6-5 to TRBJ1-6; D gene uncertain. CDR3 length equals 13 residues. Germline-derived CDR1 and CDR2 are MNHEY and SVGAGI. Trimming took off 10 bases at V and 10 bases at J, with 17 bases between the two ends. The CDR3 sequence is CATGLRGDSPLHF. CDR3 bases: TGTGCCACCGGACTCCGGGGTGACTCACCCCTCCACTTT.

The V call is TRBV5-1, the J call TRBJ1-2; D gene ambiguous. The CDR3 sequence is 15 residues long. Trimming stripped 1 base from V and 8 bases from J, with 18 bases between. Germline values: CDR1 SGHRS, CDR2 YFSETQ. The CDR3 region has the DNA TGCGCCAGCAGCTTGTTTGCTGGGAGCCTTCAGGGCTACACCTTC. It codes for CASSLFAGSLQGYTF.

The chain carries TRBV5-1 and TRBJ2-7; 11 positions match TRBD1. This CDR3 comprises 17 residues. The germline gives CDR1 SGHRS, CDR2 YFSETQ. V lost 4 bases, J lost 6 bases, and 15 bases stayed unmatched. This chain's CDR3 is CASSRGPTGQGGSEQYF. The CDR3 bases are TGCGCCAGCAGCAGGGGCCCAACGGGACAGGGGGGATCCGAGCAGTACTTC.

This clone was found many times. This rearrangement joins TRBV5-6 to TRBJ2-3, with a weak D call TRBD2 (6 bases). The CDR3 consists of 14 residues. V was cut by 3 bases and J by 3 bases, with 11 bases left in between. CDR1 SGHDT and CDR2 YYEEEE come from the germline V gene. The CDR3 protein is CASSWRGGTDTQYF. The CDR3 DNA follows: TGTGCCAGCAGCTGGAGGGGAGGTACAGATACGCAGTATTTT.

This chain connects TRBV19 to TRBJ1-5; 8 nucleotides agree with TRBD1. The V and J ends lost 5 bases and 2 bases, in that order; junction bases with no gene match: 5. This CDR3 has 15 residues. The germline V gene encodes CDR1 LNHDA and CDR2 SQIVND (reference sequence). CDR3 bases: TGTGCCAGTAGTCGTGGACAGGGTGGCAATCAGCCCCAGCATTTT. Protein: CASSRGQGGNQPQHF. Combining the CDR3 with reference TRBV19 and TRBJ1-5 gives the whole variable domain DGGITQSPKYLFRKEGQNVTLSCEQNLNHDAMYWYRQDPGQGLRLIYYSQIVNDFQKGDIAEGYSVSREKKESFPLTVTSAQKNPTAFYLCASSRGQGGNQPQHFGDGTRLSIL.

This clone came up a few times. The chain has TRBV10-3 and TRBJ1-1; TRBD1 aligns across 7 bases. V shed 5 bases, J shed 3 bases, and the junction held 3 bases outside the gene matches. The germline CDR1 and CDR2 sequences are ENHRY and SYGVKD. The CDR3 loop spans 13 amino acids. As DNA, the CDR3 is TGTGCCATCAGTCCAGGGGGTCACACTGAAGCTTTCTTT. Protein sequence: CAISPGGHTEAFF.

The V and J genes are TRBV4-1 and TRBJ1-3; D is ambiguous. The V gene's germline CDR1 is MGHRA and CDR2 YSYEKL. Trimming removed 3 bases at V and 6 bases at J, with 9 bases between. The CDR3 runs 13 residues. CDR3 DNA: TGCGCCAGCAGCCACGGGAGTCCAAACACCATATATTTT. Translation: CASSHGSPNTIYF.

The chain joins TRBV6-2 or TRBV6-3 to TRBJ1-1; 7 bases line up with TRBD1. Germline V gene data show CDR1 as MNHEY and CDR2 as SVGEGT. V shed 3 bases, J shed 1 base, and the junction held 8 bases outside the gene matches. This CDR3 has 16 amino acids. The CDR3 region is CASSYFPDRRNTEAFF. As DNA, the CDR3 is TGTGCCAGCAGTTATTTCCCGGACAGGAGGAACACTGAAGCTTTCTTT.

The rearrangement joins TRBV9 to TRBJ1-6; 9 bases match TRBD1. The CDR3 loop spans 15 amino acids. With V trimmed by 0 bases and J by 9 bases, 4 bases remained unmatched. Germline assignment: CDR1 SGDLS and CDR2 YYNGEE. The CDR3 spells CASSVDGQGRSPLHF. The CDR3 bases are TGTGCCAGCAGCGTAGACGGACAGGGGCGTTCACCCCTCCACTTT.

The V gene is TRBV5-1, the J gene TRBJ1-3, with TRBD1 as a possible D gene (5 bases). Trimming removed 6 bases at V and 0 bases at J, with 7 bases between. The germline V gene has CDR1 SGHRS and CDR2 YFSETQ. CDR3 length: 13 residues. CDR3 DNA sequence: TGCGCCAGCAAGGACACCTCTGGAAACACCATATATTTT. Amino acids: CASKDTSGNTIYF.